This TCR beta chain is drawn from a study of long-term antiretroviral therapy in people with HIV. General study points: Controls showed broader CDR3 length ranges than did the HIV repertoires. Clonotypes expanded prior to ART showed repertoire dominance at all sampled time points.

At survey level, the immunoSEQ assay was run in its v3.0 version. Sequencing used immunoSEQ multiplex PCR; TCRdb keeps in-frame clones, though not all of them. The repertoire holds around 39,000 clones, with 80% to 85% as singletons. In its sample, this clone was seen a few times. As yet, its antigen is unknown. Donors each had at least one pre-ART PBMC sample and at least two post-ART ones. Every sample had roughly 0.9-10 million cryopreserved PBMC in it before DNA extraction. This CDR3 comprises 12 residues. Trimming shortened V by 1 base and J by 5 bases, and 6 bases separated the two germline ends. CDR1 SEHNR and CDR2 FQNEAQ come from the germline V gene (reference sequence).

The source of this sequence is a man between 18 and 35 years old with HIV. J is TRBJ2-7 and V is TRBV7-9; D unclear. Sequenced material: unsorted PBMCs, taken 1 year after starting antiretroviral therapy. This CDR3 is CASSLGANEQYF. The CDR3 DNA reads as TGTGCCAGCAGCTTAGGTGCTAACGAGCAGTACTTC.